This record concerns one T cell receptor beta chain sequence. The antigen remains undetermined. Germline V gene sequence: CDR1 SSHAT, CDR2 FNYEAQ (reference sequence). V lost 1 base, J lost 1 base, and 12 bases stayed unmatched. This CDR3 has 21 residues. All the donors were Caucasian adults who lived in Nashville, Tennessee. This specimen comes from a study of shared clonotypes between healthy human individuals. Points from the study as a whole: Clonotype sharing across a handful of donors was observed for approximately 5% of naive CD4 clonotypes.

Profiled with immunoSEQ multiplex PCR; TCRdb holds only in-frame clones, not every one. The repertoire holds a few million clones, with 80% to 95% as singletons. This sequence joins TRBV7-7 and TRBJ2-1; TRBD2 agrees at 14 bases. Material for sequencing was naive CD4+ T cells from PBMCs. Subset specified: CD45RA+ positively selected. The TCR was taken from a man aged 18 to 29 in good health. Some clones in this sample may be carry-over from other donors' samples. The CDR3 sequence: CASSLGGPGLAGVPSYNEQFF. The CDR3 region has the DNA TGTGCCAGCAGCTTAGGCGGACCGGGACTAGCGGGAGTTCCTTCCTACAATGAGCAGTTCTTC.